The next 23 T cell receptor beta chains were all read from a single sample in a study of T-cell memory formation after mild COVID-19. From the 5' RACE reads, TCRdb called clonotypes with MiXCR, one entry per CDR3 protein. The sample consists of almost 250,000 distinct CDR3 sequences, 15% to 17% of them appearing once. Sequencing input: PBMCs or a T cell subset sorted from them (not recorded which). The receptor set was obtained from an adult woman who had mild COVID-19 (a few samples of this study predate the infection). Cell type and time point are not known.

This clonotype was observed a few times. The CDR3 sequence is CASSDPDRGIYEQFF. In nucleotides, the CDR3 is TGCGCCAGCAGTGACCCGGACAGGGGAATTTATGAGCAGTTCTTC. The V gene is TRBV10-2, the J gene TRBJ2-1, with TRBD1 matching 9 bases. CDR1 and CDR2 (germline): WSHSY, SAAADI. The CDR3 length is 15 residues. Trimming removed 3 bases from V and 8 bases from J; junction bases left unmatched: 8.

The rearrangement links TRBV7-8 to TRBJ2-5; D gene ambiguous. The CDR3 covers 15 residues. V was pared by 3 bases and J by 5 bases, with 16 bases between. Per the germline V gene, CDR1 is SGHVS and CDR2 is FQNEAQ. The CDR3 sequence is CASSFQPLVRETQYF. The CDR3 bases are TGTGCCAGCAGCTTCCAGCCCCTGGTCAGGGAGACCCAGTACTTC.

V usage is TRBV6-6 and J usage is TRBJ1-4; 7 bases align to TRBD1. J gave up 6 bases and V 8 bases, and 3 bases lay outside the gene matches. The V gene's germline CDR1 is MNHNY and CDR2 SVGAGI (reference sequence). The CDR3 length is 12 residues. For the CDR3, the DNA is TGTGCCAGCCGGCAGGGGGATGAAAAACTGTTTTTT. As protein: CASRQGDEKLFF.

The rearrangement joins TRBV15 to TRBJ2-2; 10 bases are shared with TRBD2. From germline, CDR1 is LNHNV and CDR2 YYDKDF (reference sequence). V trimming: 2 bases; J trimming: 8 bases; junction bases outside the gene matches: 17. This CDR3 spans 19 amino acids. CDR3 in DNA: TGTGCCACCAGCAGACCTATGGCTAGCGGGAGTGGTAAAGCGGGGGAGCTGTTTTTT. It translates to CATSRPMASGSGKAGELFF.

The CDR3 protein is CASSQRTGDGYTF. The CDR3 region has the DNA TGTGCCAGCAGCCAACGGACAGGGGATGGCTACACCTTC. The chain combines TRBV4-2 with TRBJ1-2; the match to TRBD1 covers 9 bases. Germline assignment: CDR1 LGHNA and CDR2 YNFKEQ. V lost 2 bases, J lost 6 bases, and 1 base stayed unmatched. The CDR3 loop spans 13 amino acids.

The V call is TRBV2, the J call TRBJ2-6, with D possibly matching TRBD1 (5 bases). V lost 6 bases, J lost 4 bases, and 13 bases lay in between. Germline V gene data show CDR1 as SNHLY and CDR2 as FYNNEI. This CDR3 contains 15 residues. The CDR3 spells CASRPQGAGANVLTF. CDR3 coding DNA: TGTGCCAGCAGGCCTCAGGGTGCAGGGGCCAACGTCCTGACTTTC.

Only a few counts were recorded for this clonotype. The gene calls are TRBV20-1 and TRBJ2-5; TRBD2 matches at 8 bases. The CDR3 length is 15 residues. Trimming cost V 7 bases and J 2 bases; bases outside gene matches: 12. Per the germline V gene, CDR1 is DFQATT and CDR2 is SNEGSKA (reference sequence). Here the CDR3 DNA reads TGCAGTGTCCCCCCTTCCGGGAGGGATCAAGAGACCCAGTACTTC. Its protein is CSVPPSGRDQETQYF.

The rearrangement joins TRBV7-2 to TRBJ2-3; 9 nucleotides match TRBD2. J was trimmed by 3 bases and V by 1 base; bases with no gene match: 8. This CDR3 has 17 residues. Per the germline V gene, CDR1 is SGHTA and CDR2 is FQGNSA. Written as DNA, the CDR3 is TGTGCCAGCAGCTTAGTAGCAGCGGGAGGAGAGACAGATACGCAGTATTTT. The encoded protein is CASSLVAAGGETDTQYF.

The chain's CDR3 is CASSFGTSEYNEQFF. CDR3 DNA sequence: TGCGCCAGCAGCTTCGGGACTAGCGAATACAATGAGCAGTTCTTC. V usage is TRBV5-1 and J usage is TRBJ2-1; TRBD2 matches at 10 bases. The ends lost 2 bases at V and 4 bases at J; junction bases unmatched: 3. This CDR3 has 15 residues. From germline, CDR1 is SGHRS and CDR2 YFSETQ. The whole variable domain, remainder taken from reference TRBV5-1 and TRBJ2-1, is KAGVTQTPRYLIKTRGQQVTLSCSPISGHRSVSWYQQTPGQGLQFLFEYFSETQRNKGNFPGRFSGRQFSNSRSEMNVSTLELGDSALYLCASSFGTSEYNEQFFGPGTRLTVL.

This clonotype came up a few times. The chain uses TRBV5-1 and TRBJ2-4; 8 nucleotides align to TRBD1. V lost 0 bases and J lost 3; bases outside the gene matches: 2. Germline CDR1 SGHRS, CDR2 YFSETQ. The CDR3 runs 15 residues. CDR3 protein: CASSLGDRNKNIQYF. The CDR3 DNA is TGCGCCAGCAGCTTGGGGGACAGGAACAAAAACATTCAGTACTTC.

J is TRBJ2-7 and V is TRBV6-2 or TRBV6-3, with a possible D match to TRBD1 (5 bases). Trimming stripped 7 bases from V and 5 bases from J, with 15 bases between. This CDR3 has 13 residues. CDR1 and CDR2 (germline): MNHEY, SVGEGT. CDR3 residues: CASNLSGKHEQYF. For the CDR3, the DNA is TGTGCCAGCAATCTATCAGGGAAGCACGAGCAGTACTTC.

A few counts support this clonotype. V gene TRBV6-6 combines with J gene TRBJ2-1; perhaps TRBD2 as D (5 bases). This CDR3 region has 15 residues. Germline V gene sequence: CDR1 MNHNY, CDR2 SVGAGI (reference sequence). Between the trimmed V and J ends, which lost 6 bases and 8 bases, there was a span of 20 bases. CDR3 sequence (DNA): TGTGCCAGCAGCGCGCGGGTCACCTATGGGGATGAGCAGTTCTTC. It codes for CASSARVTYGDEQFF.

V and J are TRBV7-2 and TRBJ1-2; TRBD1 might be the D (6 bases). Germline V gives CDR1 SGHTA, CDR2 FQGNSA. This CDR3 has 17 residues. V dropped 5 bases and J dropped 6 bases, with 25 bases sitting between them. This CDR3 is CASSPGWLPGVEDGYTF. CDR3 nucleotide sequence: TGTGCCAGCAGCCCGGGGTGGTTACCAGGGGTGGAGGATGGCTACACCTTC. Full variable domain (remainder filled in from reference TRBV7-2 and TRBJ1-2): GAGVSQSPSNKVTEKGKDVELRCDPISGHTALYWYRQSLGQGLEFLIYFQGNSAPDKSGLPSDRFSAERTGGSVSTLTIQRTQQEDSAVYLCASSPGWLPGVEDGYTFGSGTRLTVV.

This clonotype was recorded a few times. This chain connects TRBV6-6 to TRBJ2-1, with D uncertain. CDR3 length: 15 amino acids. V lost 6 bases and J 0 bases, leaving 12 bases between the germline ends. Germline lookup yields CDR1 MNHNY and CDR2 SVGAGI (reference sequence). The DNA of the CDR3 is TGTGCCAGCAGCATAATCAGAACCTCCTACAATGAGCAGTTCTTC. The encoded protein is CASSIIRTSYNEQFF.

The chain joins TRBV12-3 or TRBV12-4 to TRBJ1-5; D not resolved. V shed 2 bases and J shed 10 bases, with 15 bases lying between them. This CDR3 spans 14 amino acids. The CDR3 DNA is TGTGCCAGCAGTTTAAAAGGCCCCACCGGACCCCAGCATTTT. This sequence encodes CASSLKGPTGPQHF.

The V and J genes are TRBV20-1 and TRBJ2-1, with D hard to call. The CDR3 consists of 12 residues. Germline lookup yields CDR1 DFQATT and CDR2 SNEGSKA (reference sequence). The V end was cut by 6 bases, the J end by 4 bases, with 10 bases between. CDR3 nucleotide sequence: TGCAGTGCACCGATCATTTACAATGAGCAGTTCTTC. It specifies CSAPIIYNEQFF.

This chain links TRBV15 with TRBJ2-6, with D perhaps matching TRBD2 (5 bases). V was pared by 8 bases and J by 0 bases, with 14 bases between. Germline CDR1 is LNHNV and CDR2 is YYDKDF (reference sequence). The CDR3 loop spans 16 amino acids. The CDR3 loop reads CATSEELISGANVLTF. CDR3 DNA sequence: TGTGCCACCTCGGAGGAACTAATCTCTGGGGCCAACGTCCTGACTTTC.

The CDR3 sequence is CAWSVLGDPTF. CDR3 coding DNA: TGTGCCTGGAGTGTACTTGGGGATCCCACCTTC. This chain links TRBV30 with TRBJ1-2; D not certain. The V gene's germline CDR1 is GTSNPN and CDR2 SVGIG (reference sequence). The CDR3 has 11 residues. Trimming removed 0 bases at V and 13 bases at J, with 12 bases between.

This chain joins TRBV7-2 and TRBJ1-4; D uncertain. Germline CDR1 and CDR2: SGHTA and FQGNSA. Trimming removed 5 bases at V and 7 bases at J, with 11 bases between. The CDR3 is made up of 13 amino acids. For the CDR3, the DNA is TGTGCCAGCAGCCCCCGCGACGGTGAAAAACTGTTTTTT. Its protein is CASSPRDGEKLFF.

J is TRBJ2-7 and V is TRBV29-1; 7 nucleotides agree with TRBD1. CDR3 length: 14 amino acids. Germline values: CDR1 SQVTM, CDR2 ANQGSEA. V shed 1 base, J shed 2 bases, and the junction held 5 bases outside the gene matches. The DNA for the CDR3 is TGCAGCGTTGAAGCGCCCACAGGGGCCTACGAGCAGTACTTC. Protein sequence: CSVEAPTGAYEQYF.

The DNA of the CDR3 is TGTGCCAGCAGCCAAGGACGAGACGAGCAGTACTTC. Translation gives CASSQGRDEQYF. The chain is built from TRBV3-1 and TRBJ2-7, with unresolved D. Trimming pared 1 base from V and 5 bases from J, leaving 6 bases between. This CDR3 has 12 amino acids. Germline V lookup: CDR1 LGHDT, CDR2 YNNKEL (reference sequence).

V is TRBV27 and J is TRBJ1-4; D gene uncertain. CDR3 length equals 13 residues. V was trimmed by 3 bases and J by 8 bases, leaving 10 bases between them. Germline V gene data show CDR1 as MNHEY and CDR2 as SMNVEV (reference sequence). For the CDR3, the DNA is TGTGCCAGCAGTTTCAGGACGGGCGAAAAACTGTTTTTT. As protein: CASSFRTGEKLFF.

This chain uses TRBV5-6 with TRBJ2-1; D call uncertain. V lost 0 bases, J lost 13 bases, and 14 bases lay in between. The CDR3 loop spans 13 amino acids. Germline CDR1 SGHDT, CDR2 YYEEEE. The CDR3 coding sequence is TGTGCCAGCAGCTTGGCCCGATTCGATATCCAGTTCTTC. Translating gives CASSLARFDIQFF.